These T cell receptor beta chains were read from a single sample in a study of CD8+ T cells in alopecia areata. Profiled with immunoSEQ multiplex PCR; TCRdb holds only in-frame clones, not every one. The sample carries 150,000 or so clones, over 80% recorded once. The sequencing used CD8+ T cells sorted from blood, collected at week 0. The receptor source for this set is a human donor with alopecia areata. Both conserved end residues are part of each CDR3. A D gene is named only where the DNA matches it firmly. The size entry is marked missing in some rows and otherwise reads once, few, many or a size class.

d_call,clone_size,j_call,v_call,cdr3_aa,cdr3_nt
TRBD1,.,TRBJ1-2,TRBV27,CASSFRQGPTHCSYGYTF,TGTGCCAGCAGTTTCCGACAGGGGCCGACCCACTGCTCCTATGGCTACACCTTC
.,.,TRBJ2-7,TRBV6-1,CASSQIYEQYF,TGTGCCAGCAGTCAGATTTACGAGCAGTACTTC
TRBD2,.,TRBJ2-1,TRBV5-1,CASSSGTRVYNEQFF,TGCGCCAGCAGCTCCGGGACTAGGGTATACAATGAGCAGTTCTTC
.,.,TRBJ1-4,TRBV5-1,CASSWSGVNEKLFF,TGCGCCAGTAGCTGGTCCGGAGTTAATGAAAAACTGTTTTTT
.,once,TRBJ2-7,TRBV25-1,CASSGGEPYEQYF,TGTGCCAGCAGTGGAGGGGAACCCTACGAGCAGTACTTC
TRBD2,.,TRBJ2-3,TRBV2,CAKQEPVFLAGLWGNTDTQYF,TGTGCCAAGCAAGAACCAGTGTTTCTAGCGGGGCTTTGGGGCAACACAGATACGCAGTATTTT
.,.,TRBJ2-2,TRBV5-6,CASSSTGNTGELFF,TGTGCCAGCAGCTCGACAGGGAACACCGGGGAGCTGTTTTTT
.,.,TRBJ1-1,TRBV19,CASSLTGEINTEAFF,TGTGCCAGTAGCCTGACGGGGGAAATAAACACTGAAGCTTTCTTT
.,.,TRBJ2-2,TRBV6-6,CASSLMGELFF,TGTGCCAGCAGTCTTATGGGGGAGCTGTTTTTT
.,.,TRBJ2-1,TRBV13,CASSPPGTAYNEQFF,TGTGCCAGCAGCCCGCCCGGGACGGCTTACAATGAGCAGTTCTTC
.,.,TRBJ2-3,TRBV5-4,CASSSVGDADTQYF,TGTGCCAGCAGCTCCGTTGGAGATGCAGATACGCAGTATTTT
TRBD2,.,TRBJ2-2,TRBV4-1,CASSQGGEGTGELFF,TGCGCCAGCAGCCAAGGCGGGGAGGGCACCGGGGAGCTGTTTTTT
.,once,TRBJ1-2,TRBV6-1,CASSPFTENYGYTF,TGTGCCAGCAGCCCCTTTACAGAAAACTATGGCTACACCTTC
TRBD2,.,TRBJ2-7,TRBV7-9,CASSPSGGDNSYEQYF,TGTGCCAGCAGCCCTAGCGGGGGGGACAACTCCTACGAGCAGTACTTC
.,.,TRBJ2-7,TRBV13,CASSPRLGADEQYF,TGTGCCAGCAGCCCAAGACTGGGGGCTGACGAGCAGTACTTC
.,.,TRBJ2-1,TRBV7-2,CASSLDPGLSYNEQFF,TGTGCCAGCAGCTTAGATCCAGGACTCTCCTACAATGAGCAGTTCTTC
TRBD2,.,TRBJ2-7,TRBV6-6,CASSWSASGVSYEQYF,TGTGCCAGCAGTTGGTCCGCTAGCGGGGTCTCCTACGAGCAGTACTTC
TRBD1,few,TRBJ2-1,TRBV7-9,CASSTRDRAYNEQFF,TGTGCCAGCAGCACCCGGGACAGGGCTTACAATGAGCAGTTCTTC
TRBD1,.,TRBJ1-1,TRBV19,CASSMDRENTEAFF,TGTGCCAGTAGTATGGACAGGGAGAACACTGAAGCTTTCTTT
.,.,TRBJ2-7,TRBV10-3,CATRDYEQYF,TGTGCCACCCGGGACTACGAGCAGTACTTC
.,.,TRBJ1-2,TRBV7-9,CASSFDEGAGANGYTF,TGTGCCAGCAGCTTCGATGAAGGGGCAGGGGCGAATGGCTACACCTTC
.,.,TRBJ2-6,TRBV29-1,CSVAVSSGANVLTF,TGCAGCGTCGCAGTTAGCTCTGGGGCCAACGTCCTGACTTTC
TRBD1,.,TRBJ1-2,TRBV30,CAWRQTGDGYTF,TGTGCCTGGAGACAGACAGGGGATGGCTACACCTTC
TRBD1,few,TRBJ2-7,TRBV29-1,CSVEGQGAYEQYF,TGCAGCGTTGAGGGACAGGGGGCCTACGAGCAGTACTTC
.,.,TRBJ2-7,TRBV10-3,CAISESGDRTNEQYF,TGTGCCATCAGTGAATCAGGAGACAGGACGAACGAGCAGTACTTC
.,.,TRBJ2-2,TRBV2,CASSETVGRITGELFF,TGTGCCAGCAGTGAAACGGTCGGGAGAATCACCGGGGAGCTGTTTTTT
TRBD1,.,TRBJ2-1,TRBV13,CASSQGQGATEQFF,TGTGCCAGCAGCCAGGGACAGGGGGCAACTGAGCAGTTCTTC
.,.,TRBJ2-1,TRBV4-1,CASSPRPGWVGREQFF,TGCGCCAGCAGCCCGAGACCCGGATGGGTTGGCCGGGAGCAGTTCTTC
TRBD1,.,TRBJ1-5,TRBV7-8,CASSLALFGQGNQPQHF,TGTGCCAGCAGCTTAGCGCTGTTCGGACAGGGCAATCAGCCCCAGCATTTT
.,.,TRBJ1-1,TRBV29-1,CSVEGPLNTEAFF,TGCAGCGTTGAAGGACCGCTGAACACTGAAGCTTTCTTT
.,.,TRBJ2-7,TRBV7-2,CASSIPTLSYEQYF,TGTGCCAGCAGTATCCCTACACTATCCTACGAGCAGTACTTC
TRBD2,.,TRBJ2-7,TRBV27,CASSLSGGGEQYF,TGTGCCAGCAGTTTATCTGGGGGAGGGGAGCAGTACTTC
.,few,TRBJ1-5,TRBV15,CATSRVPGGSSNQPQHF,TGTGCCACCAGCAGAGTTCCGGGGGGCAGTAGCAATCAGCCCCAGCATTTT
.,.,TRBJ2-7,TRBV5-1,CASSLFRDLDYEQYF,TGCGCCAGCAGCTTGTTTAGGGACCTGGACTACGAGCAGTACTTC
.,.,TRBJ2-7,TRBV18,CASSPPENGPDEQYF,TGTGCCAGCTCACCACCGGAGAATGGTCCAGACGAGCAGTACTTC
.,few,TRBJ1-4,TRBV7-9,CASSPAGEKLFF,TGTGCCAGCAGCCCCGCCGGCGAAAAACTGTTTTTT
TRBD1,once,TRBJ1-2,TRBV29-1,CSVEDQEWDDRGRYGYTF,TGCAGCGTTGAAGATCAGGAGTGGGATGACAGGGGTCGATATGGCTACACCTTC
.,.,TRBJ2-1,TRBV27,CASSFTSELQFF,TGTGCCAGCAGTTTTACGAGTGAACTACAGTTCTTC
.,.,TRBJ2-5,TRBV9,CASSVGSASQETQYF,TGTGCCAGCAGCGTAGGGTCAGCATCCCAAGAGACCCAGTACTTC
TRBD2,.,TRBJ2-1,TRBV7-9,CATLLSAGGAYNEQFF,TGTGCCACCCTCTTAAGCGCGGGAGGCGCCTACAATGAGCAGTTCTTC
.,.,TRBJ2-7,TRBV13,CASSHRESYEQYF,TGTGCCAGCAGCCACAGGGAATCCTACGAGCAGTACTTC
.,.,TRBJ2-7,TRBV19,CASSTASFNEQYF,TGTGCCAGTAGTACAGCTAGCTTTAACGAGCAGTACTTC
.,few,TRBJ1-1,TRBV12-5,CASGADSEAFF,TGTGCTAGTGGTGCGGACAGTGAAGCTTTCTTT
.,.,TRBJ2-1,TRBV28,CASSYNEQFF,TGTGCCAGCAGCTACAATGAGCAGTTCTTC
.,few,TRBJ2-5,TRBV10-2,CASSDWTLAETQYF,TGCGCCAGCAGTGACTGGACCCTCGCGGAGACCCAGTACTTC
.,.,TRBJ2-7,TRBV7-3,CASSFAAGGAYEQYF,TGTGCCAGCAGCTTTGCAGCGGGTGGCGCCTACGAGCAGTACTTC